The sequence of this T cell receptor beta chain was determined in a study of blood T cells in healthy people across ages (dated by TCRdb to about 2015). About the investigation overall: In model experiments, template switching captured about one uniquely barcoded TCR beta cDNA molecule for every two T cells. Using deep sequencing normalized with unique cDNA molecular identifiers, the study measured how TCR beta repertoire diversity changes with age. Four age groups were formed from the donors: young (average 16 years), middle-aged (approximately 39), aged (62) and long-lived (around 82). Donors of different ages were randomly distributed across sequencing lanes to avoid experimental bias. Using the same blood draw, the study looked at two additional independent replicas of 1 million unique cDNA reads for two donors, one aged 18 to 29 and the other aged 80 or older. What the study reported, not specific to this receptor: Compared with the aged group, more naive CD4+ T cells, fewer expanded clones and increased TCR diversity were shown by the long-lived group, suggesting age selection. Observed TCR beta diversity correlated strongly with the percentage of naive T cells measured by flow cytometry. Estimates of total diversity based on one million sequenced T cells were regarded as lower bounds and as underestimates. As age increased, observed TCR beta diversity per million T cells dropped in a roughly linear way, and a significant reduction was already evident by age around 41. Because profiling used bulk unsorted PBMCs, naive and antigen-experienced compartments could not be compared conclusively. The CMV infection status of donors was not known, potentially confounding age-related changes in expanded clonotypes.

The CDR3 covers 16 residues, taking in both the cysteine and the phenylalanine. Kept here is only the CDR3 DNA, which spans 48 bases and is read in frame from base 1. The V end gives up 6 bases and the J end 0 bases, leaving 5 bases in the junction not matched to a gene. Note on this clonotype: What antigen it recognizes has not been identified. There are no base qualities to consult, and no much larger clone falls within one base.

The approximately 41 donors, aged about 6 to 95 years, were systemically healthy Caucasian individuals from Russia. Each donor gave 9.5 to 10 milliliters of peripheral blood, drawn into EDTA-treated Vacutainer tubes. Ficoll-Paque density-gradient centrifugation was used to isolate PBMCs, with at least 6 million per sample. Trizol reagent was used to extract total RNA from the PBMCs, yielding at least 6 micrograms per sample. For every donor, an aliquot of PBMCs went through flow cytometry to measure the percentages of naive CD45RAhigh/CD27high T cells. Preparation of the library involved 5' RACE. Sequenced on an Illumina HiSeq 2500. A second PCR of roughly 6 to 12 cycles was performed with a sample-barcoded 5' primer and a J-beta primer mix. A unique molecular identifier was introduced onto each TCR beta cDNA molecule by a template-switch 5' adaptor carrying 12 random nucleotides. Each sample yielded at least 3 million CDR3-containing paired-end reads. First-strand cDNA synthesis was performed from all RNA using the Mint cDNA synthesis kit, with priming by a TRBC-specific oligonucleotide. Following uracil-DNA glycosylase treatment, all cDNA underwent a first 18-cycle PCR with the universal primers M1SS and BC2_uni_R. The study's own analysis went as follows. Each sample was normalized by randomly selecting 1 million high-quality reads, each carrying a distinct molecular identifier. Instead of being binned into consensus sequences, reads that shared molecular identifiers were thrown out. MiTCR, run with a Q25 quality threshold and the strictest error-elimination algorithm, handled CDR3 identification, clonotype clustering and error correction. Lower-bound total TCR beta diversity was estimated with a nonparametric unseen species model using Euler transformation. TCRdb redid the processing of the public reads, applying fastp at Q25 and MiXCR, and retained in-frame beta chains. Every distinct CDR3 protein forms one entry, paired with its most common genes and DNA. The V and J calls reflect TCRdb's pipeline rather than the authors' work. The sample records about a million distinct CDR3 sequences, approximately 50% of which are singletons. 20% to 25% of the sample belongs to the ten largest clones.

The clonotype was recovered from a woman between 55 and 75 years old in good health. The sequence joins TRBV12-3 or TRBV12-4 to TRBJ2-6; 7 central bases correspond to TRBD1. Sequencing was performed on blood. The nucleotide sequence reads TGTGCCAGCAGCCGGTCAGGGGGCTCTGGGGCCAACGTCCTGACTTTC. It codes for CASSRSGGSGANVLTF.